This T cell receptor (beta chain) was retrieved from a study of Ad26.COV2.S vaccination and SARS-CoV-2 variants. Overall study: The trial was COV1001 and the donor's arm was Ad26.COV2.S. The authors gave Ad26.COV2.S intramuscularly, either once or twice 56 days apart. General observations from the study: Possibly, TCR breadth and depth analyses underestimated total T cell responses. Vaccinees and placebo recipients showed similar non-spike TCR breadth.

Documented treatment: 19 received Ad26.COV2.S at low or high dose, single or two shots; several received placebo; per-sample allocation not given. The samples were gathered on day 63 after the first injection of vaccine or placebo. Profiled with immunoSEQ multiplex PCR; TCRdb holds only in-frame clones, not every one. Of approximately 410,000 clones detected, more than 75% appear once; the ten largest clones hold around 3.6%. The V end lost 5 bases, the J end lost 4 bases, and 8 bases lay between the germline ends. Germline values: CDR1 MDHEN, CDR2 SYDVKM. CDR3 length equals 12 residues. A note on this clone: Its antigen is not known.

V is TRBV28 and J is TRBJ1-2; possible D gene TRBD1, 6 bases. The clonotype comes from a person aged 18-60 years who received the Ad26.COV2.S COVID-19 vaccine or a placebo. The input for sequencing was peripheral blood, taken in a trial of Ad26.COV2.S vaccine versus placebo. As DNA, the CDR3 is TGTGCCAGCAGTGGACAGCTCTATGGCTACACCTTC. Its translation is CASSGQLYGYTF.